The text below deals with one T cell receptor (beta chain). Antigen: not known. The data were obtained in a study of Ad26.COV2.S vaccination and SARS-CoV-2 variants. J was trimmed by 8 bases and V by 6 bases; bases with no gene match: 5. This CDR3 is 12 amino acids long. Germline V CDR1 and CDR2: MNHEY, SVGAGI. Study-level points and caveats: CD8+ and CD4+ T cells specific for spike reportedly responded with substantial breadth after vaccination. Possibly, TCR breadth and depth analyses underestimated total T cell responses.

Indicated treatment: about 20 received Ad26.COV2.S at low or high dose, single or two shots; roughly five received placebo; per-sample allocation not given. Each sample was drawn 63 days after the first injection (of vaccine or placebo). Spike of the Wuhan-strain SARS-CoV-2 was expressed by an Ad26 vector, which formed the vaccine. Repertoires were generated with immunoSEQ multiplex PCR, while TCRdb's copy carries only in-frame clones and drops some. This table has approximately 240,000 clones, around 87% appearing once. This TCR was sampled from a person between 18 and 60 years old who received the Ad26.COV2.S COVID-19 vaccine or a placebo. This chain links TRBV6-5 with TRBJ1-2; 8 nucleotides agree with TRBD1. The starting material was peripheral blood, obtained in a trial of Ad26.COV2.S vaccine versus placebo. CDR3 loop: CASRYGQGGYTF. As DNA, the CDR3 is TGTGCCAGCAGATACGGACAGGGCGGCTACACCTTC.